Below are 29 T cell receptor beta chains sequenced from a single sample in a study of shared clonotypes between healthy human individuals. Assay used: immunoSEQ multiplex PCR; TCRdb lists only in-frame clones, some missing. The table lists about 490,000 clones, 65% to 85% of them singletons, with about 12% in the top ten. The material sequenced was PBMCs. The receptors stem from a woman aged 35 to 49 in good health. Some clones in this sample may be carry-over from other donors' samples.

The chain links TRBV27 to TRBJ2-5, with 9 bases aligning to TRBD1. CDR3 length equals 16 residues. Trimming cost V 2 bases and J 2 bases; bases outside gene matches: 6. The germline V gene has CDR1 MNHEY and CDR2 SMNVEV (reference sequence). CDR3 sequence reads: CASSLGYGQGQETQYF. The CDR3 DNA sequence: TGTGCCAGCAGTTTAGGATATGGACAGGGGCAAGAGACCCAGTACTTC.

V and J are TRBV9 and TRBJ2-7; TRBD2 aligns across 9 bases. The CDR3 spans 15 residues. Germline trimming cut 3 bases from V and 5 bases from J; bases unmatched to any gene: 9. CDR1 and CDR2 from the germline V gene are SGDLS and YYNGEE. CDR3 sequence (DNA): TGTGCCAGCAGCGGCGGTAGCGGGAGTGGGGACGAGCAGTACTTC. It encodes CASSGGSGSGDEQYF.

Worth noting for this clone: It is likely a read error: a sequence one base away is far more abundant. The chain combines TRBV4-3 with TRBJ2-5, with D uncertain. The closer fit of TRBJ2-7 to the DNA end suggests the J call may be wrong. The CDR3 covers 12 residues. Germline lookup yields CDR1 LGHNA and CDR2 YSLEER. CDR3 sequence (DNA): TGCGCCAGCAGCCAAGATCATAGCGAGCAGTACTTC. Amino acids: CASSQDHSEQYF.

Worth noting for this clone: This probably arose from a read error, given a far larger clone one base away. The chain has TRBV4-1 and TRBJ2-7; TRBD2 is a possible D gene (6 bases). The V gene's germline CDR1 is MGHRA and CDR2 YSYEKL. V was pared by 2 bases and J by 0 bases, with 14 bases between. The length of the CDR3 is 16 residues. In nucleotides, the CDR3 is TGCGCCAGCAGCCAACATGGGGGGATGTGCTCCTACGAGCAGTACTTC. Translation: CASSQHGGMCSYEQYF.

This clone was seen repeatedly, ten times or more. The rearrangement uses TRBV9 and TRBJ1-1; D might be TRBD1 (5 bases). Germline V gene lookup returns CDR1 SGDLS and CDR2 YYNGEE. This CDR3 spans 13 amino acids. Trimming shortened V by 4 bases and J by 10 bases, and 17 bases separated the two germline ends. The CDR3 loop reads CASSPASRGTAFF. As DNA, the CDR3 is TGTGCCAGCAGCCCAGCGAGCCGAGGGACAGCTTTCTTT.

With regard to this clone: A far larger clone is just one base off, so this is likely a read error. The V gene is TRBV18, the J gene TRBJ1-1; D possibly corresponds to TRBD1 (6 bases). The CDR3 has 15 residues. The germline V and J ends were trimmed by 3 bases and 1 base, with 12 bases remaining between them. The V gene's germline CDR1 is KGHSH and CDR2 LQKENI. The CDR3 DNA is TGTGCCAGCTCACCCTGGACAGCCACGAACACTGAAGCTTTCTTT. Its protein is CASSPWTATNTEAFF.

The chain is built from TRBV28 and TRBJ2-3; 10 nucleotides line up with TRBD1. This CDR3 has 16 amino acids. Germline trimming cut 5 bases from V and 4 bases from J; bases unmatched to any gene: 9. Germline CDR1 and CDR2: MDHEN and SYDVKM. The CDR3 DNA reads TGTGCCAGCAGTAGGGGGCGACAGGGGGCCTCAGATACGCAGTATTTT. The encoded protein is CASSRGRQGASDTQYF.

About this clone itself: With a far larger clone one base away, a read error is the likely cause. The sample contains more than one DNA sequence encoding this CDR3. The V and J genes are TRBV6-6 and TRBJ1-3; tentatively, D is TRBD1 (5 bases). The CDR3 consists of 14 residues. Germline lookup yields CDR1 MNHNY and CDR2 SVGAGI (reference sequence). The DNA for the CDR3 is TGTGCCAGCAGTTACTCGACGGGGGGAAACACCATATATTTC. Protein sequence: CASSYSTGGNTIYF.

The chain is built from TRBV18 and TRBJ2-3; 10 positions agree with TRBD1. Trimming at V came to 6 bases and at J to 4 bases, leaving 1 base not matched to a gene. The germline gives CDR1 KGHSH, CDR2 LQKENI. The CDR3 consists of 13 residues. CDR3: CASSTGGADTQYF. CDR3 coding DNA: TGTGCCAGCTCGACAGGGGGCGCAGATACGCAGTATTTT.

The V gene is TRBV7-8, the J gene TRBJ2-2, with D possibly being TRBD1 (6 bases). Germline V gives CDR1 SGHVS, CDR2 FQNEAQ. Trimming cost V 1 base and J 3 bases, with 6 bases left between them. CDR3 length: 14 amino acids. The CDR3 here is CASSLDRDTGELFF. The CDR3 DNA reads TGTGCCAGCAGCTTAGACAGGGACACCGGGGAGCTGTTTTTT.

This chain connects TRBV10-1 to TRBJ2-7, with 9 positions matching TRBD2. CDR1 is WNHNN, CDR2 SYGVQD, per germline (reference sequence). The CDR3 runs to 14 residues. V lost 0 bases to trimming and J lost 7 bases; unmatched junction nucleotides: 4. The CDR3, as DNA: TGCGCCAGCAGTGAGTCGCGGGAGGGCCGTGAGCAGTACTTC. It codes for CASSESREGREQYF.

This rearrangement joins TRBV6-1 to TRBJ2-1; 10 bases fit TRBD2. Looked up from germline, CDR1 is MNHNS and CDR2 is SASEGT. Trimming at V came to 2 bases and at J to 9 bases, leaving 7 bases not matched to a gene. The length of the CDR3 is 15 residues. The CDR3 coding sequence is TGTGCCAGCAGTGAAAGCGGGAGGGCCGTCGGTGAGCAGTTCTTC. Amino acid sequence: CASSESGRAVGEQFF.

The chain combines TRBV9 with TRBJ2-7, with 13 bases matching TRBD2. The CDR3 runs 14 residues. Germline CDR1 reads SGDLS; CDR2 reads YYNGEE. V lost 4 bases and J lost 7; bases outside the gene matches: 5. CDR3: CASSTGLAGVEQYF. The CDR3 nucleotides are TGTGCCAGCAGCACAGGACTAGCGGGAGTTGAGCAGTACTTC.

V and J are TRBV10-2 and TRBJ1-3, with D hard to call. The V gene lost 2 bases and the J gene lost 0 bases, with 8 bases spanning the gap. The germline gives CDR1 WSHSY, CDR2 SAAADI. There are 15 residues in the CDR3. The CDR3 loop reads CASSEAQVSGNTIYF. The CDR3 DNA is TGCGCCAGCAGTGAGGCCCAGGTCTCTGGAAACACCATATATTTT.

V is TRBV4-1 and J is TRBJ2-1, with TRBD1 identical over 7 bases. There are 11 residues in the CDR3. Per germline, CDR1 MGHRA and CDR2 YSYEKL. After removal of 3 bases from V and 16 bases from J, the junction contained 6 bases not matched to a gene. CDR3 sequence (DNA): TGCGCCAGCAGCCACGGGACAGTTCGCTTCTTC. Amino acids: CASSHGTVRFF.

The chain has TRBV4-3 and TRBJ2-5; possibly TRBD2 for D (6 bases). Per the germline V gene, CDR1 is LGHNA and CDR2 is YSLEER. This CDR3 is 16 amino acids long. V was shortened by 3 bases and J by 2 bases, with 16 bases between the two germline ends. The CDR3 sequence is CASSQSGGRQQETQYF. Written as DNA, the CDR3 is TGCGCCAGCAGCCAGTCAGGTGGGAGGCAACAAGAGACCCAGTACTTC.

This clone came up a few times. The chain uses TRBV7-9 and TRBJ1-1, with TRBD1 matching over 8 bases. J gave up 4 bases and V 3 bases, and 7 bases lay outside the gene matches. The CDR3 covers 15 residues. Germline CDR1 reads SEHNR; CDR2 reads FQNEAQ (reference sequence). Here the CDR3 reads CASSFKTGAGTEAFF. CDR3 in DNA: TGTGCCAGCAGCTTTAAGACAGGGGCGGGCACTGAAGCTTTCTTT.

This clone came up once. The V call is TRBV7-2, the J call TRBJ2-5, with no clear D. The germline V and J ends were trimmed by 3 bases and 1 base, with 9 bases remaining between them. The CDR3 loop spans 14 amino acids. Germline V lookup: CDR1 SGHTA, CDR2 FQGNSA. CDR3 sequence (DNA): TGTGCCAGCAGCTTGGGCGGAGCCCAAGAGACCCAGTACTTC. Translation gives CASSLGGAQETQYF.

This clone was counted a few times. The chain recombines TRBV28 with TRBJ2-3, with 7 bases identical to TRBD2. This CDR3 spans 15 amino acids. V trimming: 4 bases; J trimming: 3 bases; junction bases outside the gene matches: 7. Germline V lookup: CDR1 MDHEN, CDR2 SYDVKM. CDR3 DNA: TGTGCCAGCAGTTCCGGCGGGAGTAGGACAGATACGCAGTATTTT. Translated, it gives CASSSGGSRTDTQYF.

This clone was observed a single time. This chain joins TRBV28 and TRBJ1-1; 7 positions agree with TRBD1. Trimming cost V 4 bases and J 1 base; bases outside gene matches: 15. This CDR3 comprises 18 residues. Per germline, CDR1 MDHEN and CDR2 SYDVKM. CDR3 in DNA: TGTGCCAGCAGTTCGGACAGGAGGGGGACCACATCGAACACTGAAGCTTTCTTT. Its protein product is CASSSDRRGTTSNTEAFF.

The V and J genes are TRBV6-6 and TRBJ1-1; no clear D gene. Germline V gives CDR1 MNHNY, CDR2 SVGAGI (reference sequence). The CDR3 is made up of 11 amino acids. The V gene lost 6 bases and the J gene lost 5 bases, with 7 bases spanning the gap. For the CDR3, the DNA is TGTGCCAGCAGATCCAAAACTGAAGCTTTCTTT. Protein product: CASRSKTEAFF.

The V gene is TRBV9, the J gene TRBJ2-2, with TRBD2 as a possible D gene (5 bases). Germline V gene lookup returns CDR1 SGDLS and CDR2 YYNGEE. V lost 3 bases and J lost 7, with 13 bases in between. The CDR3 runs 14 residues. As DNA, the CDR3 is TGTGCCAGCAGCGAGACCAACGGGATCGGGGAGCTGTTTTTT. Translated: CASSETNGIGELFF.

There are a few counts of this clone. The chain uses TRBV29-1 and TRBJ2-5; perhaps TRBD2 as D (7 bases). The germline V gene encodes CDR1 SQVTM and CDR2 ANQGSEA. The CDR3 covers 13 residues. Trimming pared 6 bases from V and 5 bases from J, leaving 16 bases between. The CDR3 here is CSVGGRTGETQYF. CDR3 bases: TGCAGCGTGGGGGGGCGGACTGGGGAGACCCAGTACTTC.

In the case of this clone: This may be a read error, as it is one base from a much larger clone. The chain couples TRBV2 to TRBJ1-6; D is possibly TRBD1 (6 bases). The germline CDR1 and CDR2 sequences are SNHLY and FYNNEI. This CDR3 spans 20 amino acids. CDR3 sequence (DNA): TGTGCCAGCAGGGGATTGACGACAGGTCCTGGGGGCTCCCATAATTCACCCCTCCACTTT. Its translation is CASRGLTTGPGGSHNSPLHF. Using reference TRBV2 and TRBJ1-6 for the parts outside the CDR3, the full variable domain is EPEVTQTPSHQVTQMGQEVILRCVPISNHLYFYWYRQILGQKVEFLVSFYNNEISEKSEIFDDQFSVERPDGSNFTLKIRSTKLEDSAMYFCASRGLTTGPGGSHNSPLHFGNGTRLTVT.

V and J are TRBV6-5 and TRBJ2-1; the D call may be TRBD1 or TRBD2 (7 bases each). From germline, CDR1 is MNHEY and CDR2 SVGAGI. Trimming removed 7 bases from V and 4 bases from J, with 17 bases in between. The CDR3 extends over 15 amino acids. Here the CDR3 reads CASTLPRGGYNEQFF. In DNA form, the CDR3 reads TGTGCCAGCACCCTCCCCAGGGGGGGGTACAATGAGCAGTTCTTC.

The J gene is TRBJ1-1, the V gene TRBV6-1; D is unresolved. The CDR3 consists of 14 residues. Trimming cost V 3 bases and J 6 bases, with 14 bases left between them. From germline, CDR1 is MNHNS and CDR2 SASEGT. In nucleotides, the CDR3 is TGTGCCAGCAGTGATCTAGTGGGTAGGTCTGAAGCTTTCTTT. Protein product: CASSDLVGRSEAFF.

The chain combines TRBV30 with TRBJ1-4; TRBD1 agrees at 8 bases. The CDR3 contains 15 residues. Looked up from germline, CDR1 is GTSNPN and CDR2 is SVGIG (reference sequence). With V trimmed by 0 bases and J by 4 bases, 4 bases remained unmatched. In nucleotides, the CDR3 is TGTGCCTGGAGTGTACTGACAGGGGTTAATGAAAAACTGTTTTTT. This encodes CAWSVLTGVNEKLFF.

This chain connects TRBV11-2 to TRBJ2-5; no clear D gene. This CDR3 has 14 amino acids. The V end lost 1 base, the J end lost 0 bases, and 6 bases lay between the germline ends. Germline V CDR1 and CDR2: SGHAT, FQNNGV. The CDR3 sequence: CASSLVPNQETQYF. The CDR3 DNA follows: TGTGCCAGCAGCTTAGTGCCAAACCAAGAGACCCAGTACTTC. The variable domain in full, completed from reference TRBV11-2 and TRBJ2-5, reads EAGVAQSPRYKIIEKRQSVAFWCNPISGHATLYWYQQILGQGPKLLIQFQNNGVVDDSQLPKDRFSAERLKGVDSTLKIQPAKLEDSAVYLCASSLVPNQETQYFGPGTRLLVL.

This chain connects TRBV11-2 to TRBJ1-4; TRBD1 might be the D (5 bases). This CDR3 region has 14 residues. The ends were cut back, 5 bases at V and 2 bases at J, with 9 bases in the middle. Germline CDR1 is SGHAT and CDR2 is FQNNGV. CDR3: CASSMGVTNEKLFF. The CDR3, as DNA: TGTGCCAGCAGCATGGGGGTGACTAATGAAAAACTGTTTTTT.